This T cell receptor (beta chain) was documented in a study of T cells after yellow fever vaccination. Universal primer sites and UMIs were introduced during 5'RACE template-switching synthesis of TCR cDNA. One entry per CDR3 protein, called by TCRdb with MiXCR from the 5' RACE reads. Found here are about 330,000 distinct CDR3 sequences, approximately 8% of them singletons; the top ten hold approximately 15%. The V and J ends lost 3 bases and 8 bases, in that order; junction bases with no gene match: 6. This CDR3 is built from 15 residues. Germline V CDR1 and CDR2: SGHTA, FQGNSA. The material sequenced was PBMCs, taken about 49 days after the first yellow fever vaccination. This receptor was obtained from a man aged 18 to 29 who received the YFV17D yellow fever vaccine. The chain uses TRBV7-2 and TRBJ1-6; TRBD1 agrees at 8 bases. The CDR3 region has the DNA TGTGCCAGCAGCTTCTACTCGACAGGGGATTCACCCCTCCACTTT. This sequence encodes CASSFYSTGDSPLHF. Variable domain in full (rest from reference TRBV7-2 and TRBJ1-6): GAGVSQSPSNKVTEKGKDVELRCDPISGHTALYWYRQSLGQGLEFLIYFQGNSAPDKSGLPSDRFSAERTGGSVSTLTIQRTQQEDSAVYLCASSFYSTGDSPLHFGNGTRLTVT.